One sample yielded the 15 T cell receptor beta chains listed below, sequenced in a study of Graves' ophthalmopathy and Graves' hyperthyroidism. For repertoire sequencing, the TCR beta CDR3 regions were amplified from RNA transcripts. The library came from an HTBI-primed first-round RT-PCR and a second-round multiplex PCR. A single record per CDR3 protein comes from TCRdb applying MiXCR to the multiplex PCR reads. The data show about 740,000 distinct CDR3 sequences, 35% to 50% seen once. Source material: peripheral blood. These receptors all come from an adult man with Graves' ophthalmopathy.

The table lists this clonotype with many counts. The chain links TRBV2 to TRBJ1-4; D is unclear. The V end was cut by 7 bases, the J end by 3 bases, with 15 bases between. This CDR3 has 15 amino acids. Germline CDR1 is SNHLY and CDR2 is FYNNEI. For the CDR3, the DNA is TGTGCCAGCACTAGGCAGCTGCCTTCTAATGAAAAACTGTTTTTT. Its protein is CASTRQLPSNEKLFF.

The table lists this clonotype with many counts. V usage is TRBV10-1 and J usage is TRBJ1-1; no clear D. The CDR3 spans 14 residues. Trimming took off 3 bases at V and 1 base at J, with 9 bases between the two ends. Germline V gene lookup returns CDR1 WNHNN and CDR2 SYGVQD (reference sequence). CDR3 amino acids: CASSETESNTEAFF. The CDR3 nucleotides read TGCGCCAGCAGTGAAACGGAATCGAACACTGAAGCTTTCTTT.

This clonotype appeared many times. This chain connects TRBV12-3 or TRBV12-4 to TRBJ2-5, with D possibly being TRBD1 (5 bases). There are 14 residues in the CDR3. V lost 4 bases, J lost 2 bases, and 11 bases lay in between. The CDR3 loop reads CASSSRGIQETQYF. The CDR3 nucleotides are TGTGCCAGCAGTTCAAGGGGAATACAAGAGACCCAGTACTTC.

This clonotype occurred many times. CDR3 DNA sequence: TGTGCCATCAGTGAGTCTGACAGGGGCTCCTACGAGCAGTACTTC. Translating it yields CAISESDRGSYEQYF. The J gene is TRBJ2-7, the V gene TRBV10-3; 8 bases are shared with TRBD1. The CDR3 runs 15 residues. V shed 0 bases and J 0 bases; nucleotides not matched to a gene: 1. Germline CDR1 reads ENHRY; CDR2 reads SYGVKD.

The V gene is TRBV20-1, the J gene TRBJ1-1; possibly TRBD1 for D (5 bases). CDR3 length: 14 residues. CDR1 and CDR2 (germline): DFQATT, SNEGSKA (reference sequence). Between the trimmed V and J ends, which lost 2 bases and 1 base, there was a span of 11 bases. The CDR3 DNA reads TGCAGTGCTAGAACGGGACGGCCGAACACTGAAGCTTTCTTT. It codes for CSARTGRPNTEAFF.

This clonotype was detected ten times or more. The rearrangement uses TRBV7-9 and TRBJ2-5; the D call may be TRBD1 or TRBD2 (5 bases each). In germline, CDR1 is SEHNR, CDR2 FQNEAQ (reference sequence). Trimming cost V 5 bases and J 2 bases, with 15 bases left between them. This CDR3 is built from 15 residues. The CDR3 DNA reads TGTGCCAGCAGCCCACCCCTAGGGGAGCAAGAGACCCAGTACTTC. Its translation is CASSPPLGEQETQYF.

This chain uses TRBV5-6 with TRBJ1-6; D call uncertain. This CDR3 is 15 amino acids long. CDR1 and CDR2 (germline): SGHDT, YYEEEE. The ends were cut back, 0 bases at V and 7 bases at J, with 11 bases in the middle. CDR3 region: CASSLGWTWNSPLHF. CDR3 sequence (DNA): TGTGCCAGCAGCTTGGGGTGGACGTGGAATTCACCCCTCCACTTT.

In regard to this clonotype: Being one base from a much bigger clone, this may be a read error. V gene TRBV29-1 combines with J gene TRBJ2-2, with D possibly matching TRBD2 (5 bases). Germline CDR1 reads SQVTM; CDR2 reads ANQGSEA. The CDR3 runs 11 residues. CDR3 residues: CSVGFAGELVF. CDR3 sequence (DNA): TGCAGCGTTGGGTTCGCCGGGGAGCTGGTTTTT.

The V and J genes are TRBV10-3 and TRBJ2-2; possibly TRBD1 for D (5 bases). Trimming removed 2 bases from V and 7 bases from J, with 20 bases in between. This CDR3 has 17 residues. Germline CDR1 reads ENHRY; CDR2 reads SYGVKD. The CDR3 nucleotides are TGTGCCATCAGTGAGGGCTCAGGGCAGGGTATTGACGGGGAGCTGTTTTTT. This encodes CAISEGSGQGIDGELFF.

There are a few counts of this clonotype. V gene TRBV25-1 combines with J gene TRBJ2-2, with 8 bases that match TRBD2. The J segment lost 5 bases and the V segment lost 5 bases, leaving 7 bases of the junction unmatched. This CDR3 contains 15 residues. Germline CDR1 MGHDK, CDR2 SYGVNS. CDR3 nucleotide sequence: TGTGCCAGCAGTTTCAGCGGGAGAATTACCGGGGAGCTGTTTTTT. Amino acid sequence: CASSFSGRITGELFF.

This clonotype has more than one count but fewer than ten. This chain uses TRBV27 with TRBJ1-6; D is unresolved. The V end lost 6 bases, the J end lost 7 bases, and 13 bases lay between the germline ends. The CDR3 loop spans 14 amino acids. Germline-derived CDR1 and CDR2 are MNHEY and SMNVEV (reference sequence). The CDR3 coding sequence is TGTGCCAGCAGCTACGGGGAGTACAATTCACCCCTCCACTTT. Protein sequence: CASSYGEYNSPLHF.

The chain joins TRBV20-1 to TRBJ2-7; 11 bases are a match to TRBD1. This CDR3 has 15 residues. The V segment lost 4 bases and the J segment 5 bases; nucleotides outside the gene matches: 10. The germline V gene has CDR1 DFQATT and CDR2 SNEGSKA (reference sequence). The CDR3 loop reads CSATRGQGAGDEQYF. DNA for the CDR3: TGCAGTGCTACCCGAGGACAGGGGGCTGGCGACGAGCAGTACTTC.

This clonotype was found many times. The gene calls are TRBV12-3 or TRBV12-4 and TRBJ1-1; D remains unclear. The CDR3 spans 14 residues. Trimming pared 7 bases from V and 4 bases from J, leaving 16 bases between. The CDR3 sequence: CASTPVNGGTEAFF. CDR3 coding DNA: TGTGCCAGCACCCCGGTGAATGGCGGCACTGAAGCTTTCTTT.

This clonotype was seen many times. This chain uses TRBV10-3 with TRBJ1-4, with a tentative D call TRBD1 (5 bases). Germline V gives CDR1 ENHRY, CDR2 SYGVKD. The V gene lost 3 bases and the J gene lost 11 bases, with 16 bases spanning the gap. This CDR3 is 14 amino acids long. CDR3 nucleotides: TGTGCCATCAGTGACCCCTCGGGGCTTGGGAAACTGTTTTTT. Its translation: CAISDPSGLGKLFF.

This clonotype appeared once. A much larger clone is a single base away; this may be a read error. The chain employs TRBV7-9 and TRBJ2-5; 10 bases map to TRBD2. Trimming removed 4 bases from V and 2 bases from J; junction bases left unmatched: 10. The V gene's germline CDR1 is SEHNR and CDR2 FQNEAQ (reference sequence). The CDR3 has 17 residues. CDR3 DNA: TGTGCCAGCAGCTCGGCGACTAGCGGGCCAAGACAAGAGACCCAGTACTTC. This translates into CASSSATSGPRQETQYF.